Reported below is one T cell receptor beta chain. As yet, its antigen is unknown. This sample is drawn from a study of lymphopenia after photon versus proton radiotherapy. The V and J ends lost 1 base and 5 bases respectively, with 14 bases between them. The CDR3 sequence is 15 residues long. Germline assignment: CDR1 MGHRA and CDR2 YSYEKL. Overall study results and limits: In patients who died, overall survival fell as post-nadir TCR diversity dropped more.

Only in-frame clones appear in the TCRdb table, and some are missing; sequencing was by immunoSEQ multiplex PCR. The sample lists 53,000 or so clones, about 86% occurring once. V usage is TRBV4-1 and J usage is TRBJ2-5, with a possible D match to TRBD2 (5 bases). The material sequenced was peripheral blood, taken from a patient treated with photon-based radiotherapy. The TCR was taken from a man aged 45-65 years with gastric cancer. The CDR3 is CASSQVSVRGETQYF. CDR3 bases: TGCGCCAGCAGCCAAGTATCAGTAAGAGGGGAGACCCAGTACTTC.